These T cell receptor beta chains were read from a single sample in a study of T cells in Graves' hyperthyroidism and ophthalmopathy. TCRdb recomputed calls from the multiplex PCR reads with MiXCR, one row per CDR3 protein. Among about 320,000 distinct CDR3 sequences listed, around 16% were seen once. Source material: blood. All receptors derive from a man younger than 40 with Graves' hyperthyroidism. Both conserved end residues are part of each CDR3. Fields, in order: D gene, clone size, V gene, J gene, CDR3 protein, CDR3 DNA. A D gene is named only where the DNA matches it firmly. Clone size is given for some rows only: seen once, a few or many times, or a class if the clone is expanded.

>.|.|TRBV15|TRBJ2-7
CATSTYRVNEQYF
TGTGCCACCAGCACCTACAGGGTCAACGAGCAGTACTTC
>.|.|TRBV20-1|TRBJ2-3
CSTRRGVAVTPHTDTQYF
TGCAGTACCCGGAGGGGAGTAGCGGTAACCCCGCACACAGATACGCAGTATTTT
>.|many|TRBV5-6|TRBJ2-7
CASSLWSGALEQYF
TGTGCCAGCAGCCTATGGTCTGGGGCTCTCGAGCAGTACTTC
>.|many|TRBV5-1|TRBJ1-1
CASSMDPGGLNTEAFF
TGCGCCAGCAGCATGGACCCGGGGGGACTGAACACTGAAGCTTTCTTT
>.|few|TRBV2|TRBJ1-1
CASSYTREDAFF
TGTGCCAGCAGCTATACTCGGGAAGACGCTTTCTTT
>.|.|TRBV20-1|TRBJ1-2
CSAGRLGRLDGYTF
TGCAGTGCTGGCAGGCTCGGGAGGTTGGATGGCTACACCTTC
>TRBD2|many|TRBV2|TRBJ2-3
CASSEALGDYTDTQYF
TGTGCCAGCAGTGAAGCGCTGGGGGACTACACAGATACGCAGTATTTT
>TRBD2|.|TRBV20-1|TRBJ2-1
CSARTTSGRFYNEQFF
TGCAGTGCTAGAACGACTAGCGGGAGGTTCTACAATGAGCAGTTCTTC
>.|many|TRBV5-1|TRBJ2-7
CASSSVPSYEQYF
TGCGCCAGCAGCTCCGTACCATCCTACGAGCAGTACTTC
>.|many|TRBV20-1|TRBJ2-1
CSASWQHNEQFF
TGCAGTGCTAGTTGGCAGCACAATGAGCAGTTCTTC
>.|many|TRBV28|TRBJ2-7
CASSSRQWPYEQYF
TGTGCCAGCAGTTCCCGACAGTGGCCCTACGAGCAGTACTTC
>.|.|TRBV3-1|TRBJ2-1
CASSQVPGVEQFF
TGTGCCAGCAGCCAAGTTCCGGGAGTGGAGCAGTTCTTC
>.|many|TRBV11-3|TRBJ2-5
CASSPLVGPGTQYF
TGTGCCAGCAGCCCCCTAGTGGGGCCGGGGACCCAGTACTTC
>.|few|TRBV6-1|TRBJ1-2
CASSEGNTAYGYTF
TGTGCCAGCAGTGAAGGCAACACAGCGTATGGCTACACCTTC
>.|many|TRBV5-1|TRBJ2-7
CASSLAPGAIAYEQYF
TGCGCCAGCAGCTTGGCCCCGGGGGCGATCGCCTACGAGCAGTACTTC
>.|.|TRBV30|TRBJ1-1
CAWGRGAEAFF
TGTGCCTGGGGGAGGGGAGCTGAAGCTTTCTTT
>TRBD2|many|TRBV12-3/TRBV12-4|TRBJ2-3
CASSFRLAGGLDTDTQYF
TGTGCCAGCAGTTTTAGGCTAGCGGGAGGATTAGACACAGATACGCAGTATTTT
>.|many|TRBV30|TRBJ2-3
CAWRPTRRGTDTQYF
TGTGCCTGGAGACCCACCCGTCGGGGCACAGATACGCAGTATTTT
>.|many|TRBV29-1|TRBJ2-7
CSVGGQYEQYF
TGCAGCGTTGGGGGGCAGTACGAGCAGTACTTC
>TRBD2|few|TRBV2|TRBJ2-7
CAFSSPPASGSGYEQYF
TGTGCCTTCAGCAGCCCCCCGGCTAGCGGGAGCGGGTACGAGCAGTACTTC
>TRBD2|many|TRBV10-3|TRBJ2-7
CAINREGSYEQYF
TGTGCCATCAACCGGGAGGGATCCTACGAGCAGTACTTC
>.|.|TRBV7-9|TRBJ2-1
CASSEQVFSYNEQFF
TGTGCCAGCAGTGAACAGGTCTTCTCCTACAATGAGCAGTTCTTC
>.|many|TRBV6-1|TRBJ2-1
CASSVHLAEAGNEQFF
TGTGCCAGCAGTGTCCACCTTGCGGAGGCAGGCAATGAGCAGTTCTTC
>.|.|TRBV30|TRBJ2-1
CACTGTAYNEQFF
TGTGCGTGCACCGGGACTGCCTACAATGAGCAGTTCTTC
>.|few|TRBV20-1|TRBJ2-7
CSARFRDIYEQYF
TGCAGTGCTAGATTTCGGGATATCTACGAGCAGTACTTC
>TRBD1|few|TRBV29-1|TRBJ1-1
CSAPRTGMTEAFF
TGCAGCGCCCCCCGGACAGGGATGACTGAAGCTTTCTTT
>.|many|TRBV27|TRBJ1-1
CASSLAPSPGHTEAFF
TGTGCCAGCAGTTTGGCCCCCTCACCGGGTCACACTGAAGCTTTCTTT
>.|many|TRBV18|TRBJ2-7
CASSPASYEQYF
TGTGCCAGCTCACCCGCCTCCTACGAGCAGTACTTC
>TRBD2|few|TRBV11-2|TRBJ2-1
CASKASGRSEQFF
TGTGCCAGTAAAGCGAGCGGGAGGAGTGAGCAGTTCTTC
>TRBD2|.|TRBV2|TRBJ2-3
CASSIHLAASTDTQYF
TGTGCCAGTAGTATCCACCTAGCGGCTAGCACAGATACGCAGTATTTT
>TRBD2|many|TRBV11-2|TRBJ2-7
CASRTGTSGSYEQYF
TGTGCCAGCAGAACCGGGACTAGCGGGAGTTACGAGCAGTACTTC
>.|.|TRBV2|TRBJ2-1
CASSGLNNEQFF
TGTGCCAGCAGTGGACTCAACAATGAGCAGTTCTTC
>.|.|TRBV5-1|TRBJ2-3
CASSLMGDTDTQYF
TGCGCCAGCAGCTTGATGGGGGACACAGATACGCAGTATTTT
>TRBD2|.|TRBV27|TRBJ2-7
CASRNSGRPNEQYF
TGTGCCAGCAGGAATAGCGGGAGGCCCAACGAGCAGTACTTC
>.|.|TRBV12-3/TRBV12-4|TRBJ1-1
CASSLRRVGEGTEAFF
TGTGCCAGCAGTTTAAGAAGGGTCGGAGAAGGCACTGAAGCTTTCTTT
>.|many|TRBV10-3|TRBJ2-5
CAISEGSGETQYF
TGTGCCATCAGTGAGGGTAGCGGAGAGACCCAGTACTTC
>.|many|TRBV28|TRBJ2-5
CASRPSPGNYRTDQETQYF
TGTGCCAGTCGACCATCCCCTGGGAACTATAGGACAGACCAAGAGACCCAGTACTTC
>.|.|TRBV10-3|TRBJ2-7
CAIRTQGYEQYF
TGTGCCATCAGGACCCAGGGGTACGAGCAGTACTTC
>TRBD1|many|TRBV7-2|TRBJ1-3
CASSQRTGSSGNTIYF
TGTGCCAGCAGCCAAAGGACAGGATCTTCAGGAAACACCATATATTTT
>.|.|TRBV30|TRBJ1-6
CAWTSRDNSPLHF
TGTGCCTGGACGTCCAGAGATAATTCACCCCTCCACTTT
>TRBD2|.|TRBV24-1|TRBJ2-1
CATSDPPKLAGGPHNEQFF
TGTGCCACCAGTGACCCCCCGAAACTAGCGGGAGGGCCTCATAATGAGCAGTTCTTC
>.|many|TRBV6-1|TRBJ1-3
CASSDTGTSGNTIYF
TGTGCCAGCAGTGATACAGGGACTTCTGGAAACACCATATATTTT